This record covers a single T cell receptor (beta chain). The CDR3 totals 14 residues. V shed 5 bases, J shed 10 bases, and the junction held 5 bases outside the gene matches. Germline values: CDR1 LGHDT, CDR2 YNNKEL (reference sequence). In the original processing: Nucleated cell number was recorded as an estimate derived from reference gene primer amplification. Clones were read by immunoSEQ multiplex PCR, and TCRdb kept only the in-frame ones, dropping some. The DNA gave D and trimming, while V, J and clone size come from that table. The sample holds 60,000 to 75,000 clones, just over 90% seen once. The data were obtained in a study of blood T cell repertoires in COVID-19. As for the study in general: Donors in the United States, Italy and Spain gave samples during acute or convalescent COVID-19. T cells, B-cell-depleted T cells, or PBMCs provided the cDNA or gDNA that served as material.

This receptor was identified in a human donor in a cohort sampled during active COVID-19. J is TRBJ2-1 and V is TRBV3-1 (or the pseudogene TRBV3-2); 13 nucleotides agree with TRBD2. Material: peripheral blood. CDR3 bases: TGTGCCAGCAGCTACGGGACTAGCGGGAAGGAGCAGTTCTTC. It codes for CASSYGTSGKEQFF.